The 32 T cell receptor beta chains given below trace back to one sample, sequenced in a study of shared clonotypes between healthy human individuals. Measured with immunoSEQ multiplex PCR; TCRdb has only the in-frame clones, and not every one. The sample shows around 2.3 million clones, more than 90% of them seen only once. Sample: naive CD4+ T cells sorted from blood. As to subset: CD45RA+ positively selected. These receptors were taken from a man younger than 35 in good health.

This clone is a singleton in its sample. V usage is TRBV7-2 and J usage is TRBJ2-3, with D maybe TRBD2 (5 bases). V lost 5 bases and J lost 4, with 7 bases in between. Germline CDR1 and CDR2: SGHTA and FQGNSA. The CDR3 loop spans 12 amino acids. The CDR3 loop is CASSALADTQYF. The CDR3 DNA is TGTGCCAGCAGCGCACTAGCAGATACGCAGTATTTT.

This chain connects TRBV28 to TRBJ2-3; TRBD1 is a possible D gene (6 bases). Germline CDR1 and CDR2: MDHEN and SYDVKM. The ends were cut back, 2 bases at V and 6 bases at J, with 12 bases in the middle. This CDR3 has 14 amino acids. The CDR3 is CASSLGQSLDTQYF. The CDR3 DNA reads as TGTGCCAGCAGTTTAGGACAGTCCCTGGATACGCAGTATTTT. Full variable domain (rest looked up from reference TRBV28 and TRBJ2-3): DVKVTQSSRYLVKRTGEKVFLECVQDMDHENMFWYRQDPGLGLRLIYFSYDVKMKEKGDIPEGYSVSREKKERFSLILESASTNQTSMYLCASSLGQSLDTQYFGPGTRLTVL.

As concerns this clone: The same CDR3 is also encoded by other DNA sequences in this sample. The chain joins TRBV6-5 to TRBJ2-7; 8 bases match TRBD2. The CDR3 is made up of 16 amino acids. Trimming removed 0 bases from V and 2 bases from J; junction bases left unmatched: 6. Germline CDR1 and CDR2: MNHEY and SVGAGI. The CDR3 DNA follows: TGTGCCAGCAGTTACTCGATCAGCGGGGGTACCTACGAGCAGTACTTC. It codes for CASSYSISGGTYEQYF.

The chain links TRBV6-1 to TRBJ2-3; the D is unclear. CDR1 is MNHNS and CDR2 is SASEGT in the germline V gene. CDR3 size: 12 residues. V was cut by 1 base and J by 7 bases, with 6 bases left in between. As DNA, the CDR3 is TGTGCCAGCAGTGAAGGAATCTATACGCAGTATTTT. Protein sequence: CASSEGIYTQYF.

The rearrangement joins TRBV19 to TRBJ1-5; 7 nucleotides line up with TRBD1. J was trimmed by 2 bases and V by 5 bases; bases with no gene match: 3. The CDR3 is 14 amino acids. The germline CDR1 and CDR2 sequences are LNHDA and SQIVND (reference sequence). In nucleotides, the CDR3 is TGTGCCAGTAGTGGGGGACAGCGCAATCAGCCCCAGCATTTT. It codes for CASSGGQRNQPQHF.

Concerning this clone itself: Other nucleotide sequences from this sample produce the same CDR3. The chain recombines TRBV6-1 with TRBJ2-5; D is perhaps TRBD1 (6 bases). The germline gives CDR1 MNHNS, CDR2 SASEGT. The CDR3 length is 12 residues. V was clipped by 4 bases and J by 5 bases, with 8 bases between them. The CDR3 region is CASSARGETQYF. CDR3 in DNA: TGTGCCAGCAGTGCGAGGGGGGAGACCCAGTACTTC.

This chain connects TRBV1 to TRBJ1-6. TRBV1 is a pseudogene. The CDR3 loop spans 18 amino acids. CDR3 sequence (DNA): TGCACCAGCAGCCAAGTAGCGGGGACGGGGTCCTATAATTCACCCCTCCACTTT. Translation: CTSSQVAGTGSYNSPLHF.

The rearrangement uses TRBV6-1 and TRBJ2-3; no clear D. The CDR3 has 13 residues. Germline assignment: CDR1 MNHNS and CDR2 SASEGT. Trimming pared 0 bases from V and 4 bases from J, leaving 5 bases between. CDR3 nucleotide sequence: TGTGCCAGCAGTGAAGCTCCAGCAGATACGCAGTATTTT. Amino acid sequence: CASSEAPADTQYF.

As for this clone: The sample has other DNA sequences that encode this CDR3 too. The V and J genes are TRBV9 and TRBJ2-7; D is possibly TRBD1 or TRBD2 (6 bases each). CDR1 is SGDLS, CDR2 YYNGEE, per germline. The CDR3 spans 15 residues. Trimming shortened V by 0 bases and J by 1 base, and 11 bases separated the two germline ends. The CDR3 DNA follows: TGTGCCAGCAGCGTAGAGGGGGGACCTTCCTACGAGCAGTACTTC. Translated: CASSVEGGPSYEQYF.

The V call is TRBV4-1, the J call TRBJ1-3; D is unresolved. Germline-derived CDR1 and CDR2 are MGHRA and YSYEKL. This CDR3 region has 16 residues. Trimming took off 3 bases at V and 0 bases at J, with 12 bases between the two ends. The CDR3 protein is CASSHEGSFSGNTIYF. DNA for the CDR3: TGCGCCAGCAGCCATGAAGGGTCCTTCTCTGGAAACACCATATATTTT.

The rearrangement joins TRBV19 to TRBJ1-3; tentatively, D is TRBD1 (5 bases). The germline V gene has CDR1 LNHDA and CDR2 SQIVND (reference sequence). V was cut by 6 bases and J by 1 base, with 13 bases left in between. The CDR3 sequence is 15 residues long. The DNA of the CDR3 is TGTGCCAGTAGCCCAAGGTGGGGGTCTGGAAACACCATATATTTT. It is translated as CASSPRWGSGNTIYF.

About this clone itself: The sample contains more than one DNA sequence encoding this CDR3. The chain uses TRBV7-2 and TRBJ2-7; D remains ambiguous. Germline CDR1 and CDR2: SGHTA and FQGNSA. This CDR3 is built from 12 residues. V was cut by 4 bases and J by 3 bases, with 7 bases left in between. The CDR3: CASSSGLYEQYF. The CDR3 region has the DNA TGTGCCAGCAGCTCGGGTCTCTACGAGCAGTACTTC.

The CDR3: CSVESPNVTYEQYF. The CDR3 DNA reads TGCAGCGTTGAATCCCCCAACGTTACCTACGAGCAGTACTTC. The chain recombines TRBV29-1 with TRBJ2-7; unclear D gene. The CDR3 loop spans 14 amino acids. Trimming pared 2 bases from V and 2 bases from J, leaving 13 bases between. CDR1 is SQVTM, CDR2 ANQGSEA, per germline.

This sequence joins TRBV27 and TRBJ2-3; TRBD2 is a possible D gene (7 bases). The length of the CDR3 is 13 residues. CDR1 is MNHEY and CDR2 is SMNVEV in the germline V gene (reference sequence). V gave up 6 bases and J gave up 4 bases, with 11 bases separating them. DNA of the CDR3: TGTGCCAGCAGAATAGGGGGGGCAGATACGCAGTATTTT. Its translation is CASRIGGADTQYF.

Regarding this clone: At the DNA level, this CDR3 is encoded by other sequences in the same sample as well. The chain links TRBV30 to TRBJ2-1; 7 nucleotides agree with TRBD2. J gave up 4 bases and V 4 bases, and 4 bases lay outside the gene matches. The CDR3 is made up of 13 amino acids. CDR1 is GTSNPN and CDR2 is SVGIG in the germline V gene (reference sequence). The CDR3 nucleotides read TGTGCCTGGAAGGCGGGAGAGTACAATGAGCAGTTCTTC. Translated, it gives CAWKAGEYNEQFF.

This sequence joins TRBV9 and TRBJ1-1; 8 bases match TRBD1. Germline V lookup: CDR1 SGDLS, CDR2 YYNGEE. The CDR3 has 15 amino acids. The junction had 10 bases not matched to a gene; V was cut back by 2 bases and J by 7 bases. The CDR3 DNA reads as TGTGCCAGCAGCGTCCACTCCGACAGGGGAAATGAAGCTTTCTTT. Protein: CASSVHSDRGNEAFF.

As for this clone: Other DNA sequences in this specimen translate into the identical CDR3. The gene calls are TRBV28 and TRBJ1-2, with a possible D match to TRBD1 (5 bases). The germline V gene encodes CDR1 MDHEN and CDR2 SYDVKM. V was cut by 3 bases and J by 5 bases, with 7 bases left in between. The CDR3 runs 12 residues. The CDR3 is CASSLTEYGYTF. CDR3 nucleotide sequence: TGTGCCAGCAGTTTGACAGAATATGGCTACACCTTC.

This clone has a single count. This chain joins TRBV5-8 and TRBJ2-7; the match to TRBD2 covers 9 bases. V lost 0 bases to trimming and J lost 0 bases; unmatched junction nucleotides: 4. The CDR3 is 16 residues long. Germline CDR1 and CDR2: SGHTS and YDEGEE. CDR3 protein: CASSLAWTSVSYEQYF. Here the CDR3 DNA reads TGTGCCAGCAGCTTGGCTTGGACTAGCGTCTCCTACGAGCAGTACTTC.

The J gene is TRBJ2-2, the V gene TRBV7-9; D ambiguous. The CDR3 is 17 residues long. The V and J ends lost 1 base and 0 bases respectively, with 12 bases between them. The V gene's germline CDR1 is SEHNR and CDR2 FQNEAQ (reference sequence). CDR3 sequence reads: CASSLGPGPPNTGELFF. CDR3 DNA sequence: TGTGCCAGCAGCTTAGGCCCTGGACCCCCGAACACCGGGGAGCTGTTTTTT.

This chain uses TRBV19 with TRBJ2-7; D gene ambiguous. This CDR3 has 16 amino acids. Germline values: CDR1 LNHDA, CDR2 SQIVND (reference sequence). Trimming stripped 6 bases from V and 0 bases from J, with 18 bases between. The CDR3 is CASSTPDGSSSYEQYF. DNA for the CDR3: TGTGCCAGTAGCACGCCGGACGGCTCTAGCTCCTACGAGCAGTACTTC. Combining the CDR3 with reference TRBV19 and TRBJ2-7 gives the whole variable domain DGGITQSPKYLFRKEGQNVTLSCEQNLNHDAMYWYRQDPGQGLRLIYYSQIVNDFQKGDIAEGYSVSREKKESFPLTVTSAQKNPTAFYLCASSTPDGSSSYEQYFGPGTRLTVT.

The rearrangement links TRBV19 to TRBJ1-5; 7 bases align to TRBD1. Germline V gives CDR1 LNHDA, CDR2 SQIVND (reference sequence). V gave up 5 bases and J gave up 7 bases; unmatched junction bases: 8. This CDR3 is 14 amino acids long. Here the CDR3 DNA reads TGTGCCAGTAGTGGAACGGGACAGAGACAGCCCCAGCATTTT. Translation: CASSGTGQRQPQHF.

In DNA, the CDR3 is TGCGCCAGCAGCTTGGAGGGGACAGGGGGCGACAAGGGCTACACCTTC. Its protein is CASSLEGTGGDKGYTF. The genes are TRBV5-1 and TRBJ1-2; 12 bases fit TRBD1. Germline CDR1 reads SGHRS; CDR2 reads YFSETQ. The CDR3 has 16 residues. J gave up 8 bases and V 0 bases, and 8 bases lay outside the gene matches.

This clone came up once. Within the sample, other DNA sequences also encode this same CDR3. CDR3 DNA: TGTGCCAGCTCACCGGTCCTGGGGGAGCAGTACTTC. Encoded protein: CASSPVLGEQYF. The V call is TRBV18, the J call TRBJ2-7, with D uncertain. The germline V and J ends were trimmed by 3 bases and 7 bases, with 10 bases remaining between them. The germline V gene has CDR1 KGHSH and CDR2 LQKENI. This CDR3 is built from 12 residues. The complete variable domain, with remaining parts taken from reference TRBV18 and TRBJ2-7, reads NAGVMQNPRHLVRRRGQEARLRCSPMKGHSHVYWYRQLPEEGLKFMVYLQKENIIDESGMPKERFSAEFPKEGPSILRIQQVVRGDSAAYFCASSPVLGEQYFGPGTRLTVT.

Of note for this clone: In the same sample, other DNA sequences code for this CDR3. The chain recombines TRBV9 with TRBJ2-7; possibly TRBD1 or TRBD2 for D (5 bases each). V was cut by 0 bases and J by 4 bases, with 8 bases left in between. There are 13 residues in the CDR3. Germline V CDR1 and CDR2: SGDLS, YYNGEE. The CDR3: CASSVGEGYEQYF. CDR3 DNA: TGTGCCAGCAGCGTAGGAGAGGGGTACGAGCAGTACTTC. The full variable domain, with the rest looked up from reference TRBV9 and TRBJ2-7, is DSGVTQTPKHLITATGQRVTLRCSPRSGDLSVYWYQQSLDQGLQFLIQYYNGEERAKGNILERFSAQQFPDLHSELNLSSLELGDSALYFCASSVGEGYEQYFGPGTRLTVT.

In its sample, this clone was seen a few times. This chain joins TRBV10-3 and TRBJ1-1; TRBD1 might be the D (5 bases). This CDR3 is built from 13 residues. The germline gives CDR1 ENHRY, CDR2 SYGVKD. V was clipped by 7 bases and J by 1 base, with 10 bases between them. The CDR3, as DNA: TGTGCCATCACCTCCGGACAGAACACTGAAGCTTTCTTT. This sequence encodes CAITSGQNTEAFF.

The CDR3 reads CASSLVVGQMNTEAFF. The CDR3 DNA follows: TGTGCCAGCAGCTTAGTAGTAGGGCAGATGAACACTGAAGCTTTCTTT. The chain links TRBV11-2 to TRBJ1-1, with D unclear. The CDR3 consists of 16 residues. The ends were cut back, 1 base at V and 0 bases at J, with 12 bases in the middle. Germline lookup yields CDR1 SGHAT and CDR2 FQNNGV.

The gene calls are TRBV30 and TRBJ1-5, with D uncertain. This CDR3 has 13 amino acids. CDR1 and CDR2 from the germline V gene are GTSNPN and SVGIG (reference sequence). V dropped 8 bases and J dropped 6 bases, with 17 bases sitting between them. As DNA, the CDR3 is TGTGCCATGAAACATCGGAGTTCTCAGCCCCAGCATTTT. This translates into CAMKHRSSQPQHF.

The chain links TRBV5-1 to TRBJ2-7; TRBD1 matches 9 bases. Germline-derived CDR1 and CDR2 are SGHRS and YFSETQ. Unmatched junction bases numbered 8, after V lost 4 bases and J lost 3 bases. The CDR3 length is 15 residues. CDR3 loop: CASSPSGTGIYEQYF. The CDR3 bases are TGCGCCAGCAGCCCTTCCGGGACAGGGATCTACGAGCAGTACTTC.

The chain is built from TRBV4-1 and TRBJ2-1, with 9 positions matching TRBD2. The V and J ends lost 6 bases and 8 bases, in that order; junction bases with no gene match: 11. Germline values: CDR1 MGHRA, CDR2 YSYEKL. The CDR3 totals 15 residues. The CDR3 protein is CASSPMAGGHDEQFF. CDR3 in DNA: TGCGCCAGCAGTCCCATGGCGGGGGGGCACGATGAGCAGTTCTTC.

This sequence joins TRBV10-3 and TRBJ1-6, with D unclear. V dropped 0 bases and J dropped 10 bases, with 7 bases sitting between them. Germline V gene data show CDR1 as ENHRY and CDR2 as SYGVKD. This CDR3 is built from 13 residues. The chain's CDR3 is CAISESRESPLHF. The CDR3 region has the DNA TGTGCCATCAGTGAGTCGAGAGAATCACCCCTCCACTTT.

The chain uses TRBV10-3 and TRBJ1-2, with D possibly TRBD1 on 5 matching bases. Trimming removed 7 bases from V and 8 bases from J, with 23 bases in between. The CDR3 sequence is 15 residues long. Germline loops: CDR1 ENHRY, CDR2 SYGVKD. CDR3 sequence reads: CAITAGAENLGGYTF. The DNA of the CDR3 is TGTGCCATCACAGCCGGGGCAGAAAACCTGGGAGGCTACACCTTC.

This sequence joins TRBV6-1 and TRBJ2-1, with 11 bases matching TRBD2. V shed 1 base and J 10 bases; nucleotides not matched to a gene: 9. The CDR3 has 16 amino acids. Germline CDR1 is MNHNS and CDR2 is SASEGT. The CDR3 DNA reads as TGTGCCAGCAGTGAAGTGGCGACTAGCGGGGTACAGGAGCAGTTCTTC. Residues: CASSEVATSGVQEQFF.